This T cell receptor (beta chain) stems from a study of T-cell reconstitution after alpha-beta-depleted transplantation in children. Germline CDR1 SGHDT, CDR2 YYEEEE. The CDR3 is 13 residues long. Trimming stripped 0 bases from V and 8 bases from J, with 9 bases between. Unique molecular identifiers featured in how the TCRbeta library was prepared. TCRdb called the PCR reads again in MiXCR, with one record for every CDR3 protein. This table holds 80,000 to 100,000 distinct CDR3 sequences, about 25% found once. About this clonotype: The antigen is not known.

Findings and caveats of the study: Most T-cell counts and diversity one year after the transplant came from T cells that were newly produced.

V gene TRBV5-6 combines with J gene TRBJ2-1; D unclear. This clonotype originated in a boy aged 2 to 10 with acute lymphoblastic leukemia, due to receive a stem cell transplant. Sequences were derived from PBMCs, sampled before TCRalphabeta/CD19-depleted stem cell transplant. The chain's CDR3 is CASSLALVHEQFF. For the CDR3, the DNA is TGTGCCAGCAGCTTGGCCTTGGTCCATGAGCAGTTCTTC.